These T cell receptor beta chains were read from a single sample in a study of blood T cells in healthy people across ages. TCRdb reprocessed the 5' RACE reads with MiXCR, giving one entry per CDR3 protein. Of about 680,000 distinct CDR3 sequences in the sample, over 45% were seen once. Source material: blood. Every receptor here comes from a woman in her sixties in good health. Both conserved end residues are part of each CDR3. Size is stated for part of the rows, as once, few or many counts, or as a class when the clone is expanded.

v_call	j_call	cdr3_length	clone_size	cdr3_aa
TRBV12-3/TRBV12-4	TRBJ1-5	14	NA	CASSLAPGNKPQHF
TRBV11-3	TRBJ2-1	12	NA	CASSLDRHEQFF
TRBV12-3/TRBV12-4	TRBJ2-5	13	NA	CASKTGGSETQYF
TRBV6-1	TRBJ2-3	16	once	CASSTGLAGGRDTQYF
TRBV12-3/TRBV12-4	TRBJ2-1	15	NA	CASSPRRRDLETQFF
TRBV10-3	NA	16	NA	CAISDPRGGRGYEQYF
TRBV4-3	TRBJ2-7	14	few	CASSQDPGGYEQYF
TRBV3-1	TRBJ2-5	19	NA	CASSQDDRCGRNFRDEQYF
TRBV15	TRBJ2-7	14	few	CATAVGGSPYEQYF
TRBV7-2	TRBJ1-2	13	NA	CASSLVAWGGYTF
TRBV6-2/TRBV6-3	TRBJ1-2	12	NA	CASNEGFGGYTF